The rows below give T cell receptor beta chains drawn from one sample of a study of metastatic and nonmetastatic thyroid tumors. TCRdb redid the clone calls on the PCR reads using MiXCR. In the table there are 10,000 or so clones, 25% to 30% of which are singletons. Sequences were obtained from tumor tissue. Receptors were obtained from a female donor with papillary thyroid cancer or a benign thyroid nodule (not recorded which). Some clones in this sample may be carry-over from other donors' samples. Each CDR3 is given with its conserved first and last residue. The D gene is left open where the match is weak. For some rows the clone size is stated as once, few or many, or as a class when expanded; others skip it.

>few|TRBD2|TRBJ2-2|TRBV28|16
TGTGCCAGCACCCCGGGACTAGCGGATAACACCGGGGAGCTGTTTTTT
CASTPGLADNTGELFF
>medium-sized|TRBD1|TRBJ1-3|TRBV19|18
TGTGCCAGTAGTACCGGGCGGCGGGACAGCCTCTCTGGAAACACCATATATTTT
CASSTGRRDSLSGNTIYF
>NA|NA|TRBJ1-2|TRBV14|14
TGTGCCAGCAGCCCCGGGGGGGGCCCACCTGGCTACACCTTC
CASSPGGGPPGYTF
>medium-sized|TRBD1|TRBJ1-6|TRBV10-2|14
TGCGCCAGCATCCGGGACAGGGGCTATTCACCCCTCCACTTT
CASIRDRGYSPLHF
>medium-sized|NA|TRBJ2-3|TRBV7-6|15
TGTGCCAGCAGCTTAGGCGGACGTGACACAGATACGCAGTATTTT
CASSLGGRDTDTQYF
>NA|TRBD1|TRBJ2-7|TRBV5-6|16
TGTGCCAGCAGCCGATCCTGGGGGACAGGGTCCTACGAGCAGTACTTC
CASSRSWGTGSYEQYF
>NA|TRBD1|TRBJ2-7|TRBV24-1|16
TGTGCCACCAGTGATTTGCTTCACAGGGGGTCCTACGAGCAGTGCTTC
CATSDLLHRGSYEQCF
>few|NA|TRBJ1-6|TRBV6-1|16
TGTGCCAGCCCCGACTTCTCCAGCTCCTATAATTCACCCCTCCACTTT
CASPDFSSSYNSPLHF
>medium-sized|NA|TRBJ2-7|TRBV6-2/TRBV6-3|14
TGTGCCAGCAGAAACGGCTTATTTGGCTACGAGCAGTACTTC
CASRNGLFGYEQYF
>medium-sized|NA|TRBJ2-7|TRBV20-1|12
TGCAGTGCTAACAGAAGGGAGTACGAGCAGTACTTC
CSANRREYEQYF
>NA|NA|TRBJ2-7|TRBV20-1|17
TGCAGTGCCCTTGGTCCTACTGCGGGAAAGAGCTCCTACGAGCAGTACTTC
CSALGPTAGKSSYEQYF
>NA|NA|TRBJ1-3|TRBV7-2|14
TGTGCCAGCACCCCGGACCCTGGGGGAAACACCATATATTTT
CASTPDPGGNTIYF
>few|TRBD2|TRBJ2-7|TRBV6-2/TRBV6-3|15
TGTGCCAGCAGTTACGCCCCAAATACTAGCGGCGAGCAGTACTTC
CASSYAPNTSGEQYF
>NA|NA|TRBJ2-7|TRBV5-1|17
TGCGCCAGCAGTCTTCTCCCCGACGGGGGCAGGGGGAGGGACCAGTACTTC
CASSLLPDGGRGRDQYF